Below, 12 T cell receptor beta chains from the same sample are listed, as sequenced in a study of OX40 agonist ivuxolimab in advanced cancers. TCRdb keeps only in-frame clones here, not all; method: immunoSEQ multiplex PCR. The sample shows roughly 50,000 clones, about 89% of them seen only once. Sequenced material: CD4+ or CD8+ T cells sorted from blood, taken in a trial of the OX40 agonist ivuxolimab. The receptors were gathered from an adult with an advanced solid tumor such as melanoma, head and neck, liver or kidney cancer.

The CDR3 nucleotides are TGTGCCAGCAGCCAAGGGGGCCTGACAGAGACCCAGTACTTC. This encodes CASSQGGLTETQYF. The V gene is TRBV27, the J gene TRBJ2-5, with 7 bases lining up with TRBD1. V was pared by 6 bases and J by 4 bases, with 8 bases of the junction left unmatched. The V gene's germline CDR1 is MNHEY and CDR2 SMNVEV (reference sequence). The CDR3 extends over 14 amino acids.

The chain couples TRBV6-5 to TRBJ2-7, with D tentatively TRBD2 (5 bases). The CDR3 sequence is 14 residues long. The V and J ends lost 6 bases and 5 bases respectively, with 17 bases between them. CDR1 is MNHEY and CDR2 is SVGAGI in the germline V gene. Here the CDR3 DNA reads TGTGCCAGCAGGGAGGCGGAGGTACGTCACGAGCAGTACTTC. It encodes CASREAEVRHEQYF.

This clone turned up a few times. V and J are TRBV19 and TRBJ1-5; unclear D gene. The CDR3 has 16 amino acids. Trimming stripped 3 bases from V and 2 bases from J, with 14 bases between. Germline V CDR1 and CDR2: LNHDA, SQIVND (reference sequence). The CDR3 DNA sequence: TGTGCCAGTAGTATCGTTTGGGGTAGCCGCAATCAGCCCCAGCATTTT. Translated, it gives CASSIVWGSRNQPQHF.

V and J are TRBV19 and TRBJ2-2; tentatively, D is TRBD1 or TRBD2 (5 bases each). Trimming pared 4 bases from V and 4 bases from J, leaving 7 bases between. There are 13 residues in the CDR3. CDR1 is LNHDA, CDR2 SQIVND, per germline (reference sequence). The CDR3 region is CASSKGTTGELFF. The CDR3 DNA is TGTGCCAGTAGTAAGGGGACCACCGGGGAGCTGTTTTTT. The full variable domain, in which reference TRBV19 and TRBJ2-2 provide the parts outside the CDR3, is DGGITQSPKYLFRKEGQNVTLSCEQNLNHDAMYWYRQDPGQGLRLIYYSQIVNDFQKGDIAEGYSVSREKKESFPLTVTSAQKNPTAFYLCASSKGTTGELFFGEGSRLTVL.

The chain has TRBV6-1 and TRBJ1-1; D might be TRBD1 (5 bases). CDR3 length: 15 residues. The V and J ends lost 2 bases and 0 bases respectively, with 10 bases between them. CDR1 is MNHNS and CDR2 is SASEGT in the germline V gene. CDR3 DNA sequence: TGTGCCAGCAGTGAACGGACACTAGTGAACACTGAAGCTTTCTTT. It translates to CASSERTLVNTEAFF.

The chain carries TRBV27 and TRBJ1-2; D call uncertain. CDR1 MNHEY and CDR2 SMNVEV come from the germline V gene (reference sequence). Trimming removed 6 bases at V and 3 bases at J, with 11 bases between. The length of the CDR3 is 13 residues. The CDR3 DNA follows: TGTGCCAGCAGCACACGGCCCCACTATGGCTACACCTTC. Translation gives CASSTRPHYGYTF.

This clone has a handful of counts. J is TRBJ2-3 and V is TRBV2, with D possibly matching TRBD2 (5 bases). Germline V gene lookup returns CDR1 SNHLY and CDR2 FYNNEI. This CDR3 is 12 amino acids long. Trimming removed 6 bases from V and 4 bases from J, with 8 bases in between. CDR3 protein: CASSRGPDTQYF. Here the CDR3 DNA reads TGTGCCAGCAGCCGAGGGCCAGATACGCAGTATTTT. The entire variable domain, with the rest obtained from reference TRBV2 and TRBJ2-3, is as follows: EPEVTQTPSHQVTQMGQEVILRCVPISNHLYFYWYRQILGQKVEFLVSFYNNEISEKSEIFDDQFSVERPDGSNFTLKIRSTKLEDSAMYFCASSRGPDTQYFGPGTRLTVL.

The chain recombines TRBV27 with TRBJ2-5; the D gene is possibly TRBD2 (5 bases). The length of the CDR3 is 13 residues. From germline, CDR1 is MNHEY and CDR2 SMNVEV (reference sequence). Trimming took off 5 bases at V and 5 bases at J, with 12 bases between the two ends. CDR3 region: CASSPEGRETQYF. CDR3 nucleotides: TGTGCCAGCAGTCCCGAGGGCCGGGAGACCCAGTACTTC.

This clone showed up just once. CDR3 nucleotide sequence: TGTGCCAGCAGCTTACGGTCGGGATATGGCTACACCTTC. It codes for CASSLRSGYGYTF. The V gene is TRBV7-8, the J gene TRBJ1-2; no firm D call. Trimming cost V 2 bases and J 5 bases, with 9 bases left between them. CDR1 is SGHVS and CDR2 is FQNEAQ in the germline V gene. CDR3 length: 13 amino acids.

The chain combines TRBV7-2 with TRBJ1-5, with D tentatively TRBD1 (5 bases). The CDR3 consists of 15 residues. CDR1 is SGHTA, CDR2 FQGNSA, per germline. V lost 3 bases to trimming and J lost 6 bases, with 15 bases between them. CDR3 DNA: TGTGCCAGCAGCTTGGGACCCGGGCTTGGTCAGCCCCAGCATTTT. Protein sequence: CASSLGPGLGQPQHF.

This clone has only one observation. The rearrangement links TRBV9 to TRBJ1-3; the D gene is possibly TRBD1 (6 bases). The germline V gene has CDR1 SGDLS and CDR2 YYNGEE. V lost 4 bases and J lost 0, with 11 bases in between. This CDR3 comprises 15 residues. CDR3 sequence reads: CASSPKGGSGNTIYF. Written as DNA, the CDR3 is TGTGCCAGCAGCCCTAAAGGGGGCTCTGGAAACACCATATATTTT.

This chain joins TRBV9 and TRBJ2-5; TRBD2 matches at 9 bases. The CDR3 sequence is 17 residues long. Trimming removed 0 bases from V and 1 base from J; junction bases left unmatched: 7. The germline V gene encodes CDR1 SGDLS and CDR2 YYNGEE. The CDR3 here is CASSVGDSGGLQETQYF. CDR3 DNA: TGTGCCAGCAGCGTAGGGGATAGCGGGGGCCTCCAAGAGACCCAGTACTTC. Full variable domain (missing parts from reference TRBV9 and TRBJ2-5): DSGVTQTPKHLITATGQRVTLRCSPRSGDLSVYWYQQSLDQGLQFLIQYYNGEERAKGNILERFSAQQFPDLHSELNLSSLELGDSALYFCASSVGDSGGLQETQYFGPGTRLLVL.